This TCR beta chain was profiled in a study of cytomegalovirus exposure and HLA in healthy donors (dated by TCRdb to the late 2010s). Describing the broader study: According to an earlier analysis of around 600 of the donors, some 180 million T cells yielded 90 million to 130 million unique TCR beta sequences and 276 Gb of sequence data. Among the roughly 430 genotyped donors, about 85% belonged to the genetic ancestry cluster associated with self-reported Caucasian donors. In addition to the first cohort of about 650 subjects, a separate validation cohort of over 90 different subjects was used. Across approximately 400 genotyped donors of the cohort, an average of approximately 220,000 unique TCR beta nucleotide sequences per donor were sequenced, and roughly a sixth of those sequences were non-productive. The T cell repertoires of roughly 660 subjects were profiled by immunosequencing and related to cytomegalovirus serostatus. Alongside the repertoire data, information on donor age, sex, ethnicity and CMV serostatus was compiled. To study patterns of TCR occurrence, a later analysis re-analyzed previously published TCR beta repertoires from 666 donors and added high-resolution HLA genotyping. An earlier analysis of several hundred of the donors applied high-throughput TCR beta sequencing to assess whether each TCR beta V gene segment acted as functional or pseudogenic. Because of strong linkage in the cohort, roughly five DR-DQ haplotypes were treated as single units for association and clustering. High-throughput TCR immunosequencing, statistical association of individual TCRs with disease status, and machine learning were combined to predict cytomegalovirus infection status. An early release that covered 640 HLA-typed donors contained approximately 300 gigabases of sequencing data and about 84 million unique TCR sequences. Rather than using new phenotypic data, the later analysis identified candidate immune exposures from TCR beta sequences and from how often those sequences occurred across donors. The study aimed to test whether signatures of past pathogen exposure could be identified by cataloging public T cell receptors. The number of donors typed differed by locus, with about 629-630 for A, B, C, DRB1 and DQB1, around 560 for DQA1, 600 to 610 for DPA1, and approximately 470 for DPB1. HLA typing included class I and class II loci at four-digit resolution. All discovery cohort repertoires had been generated on a single sequencing platform. A later genetic analysis took genome-wide SNP genotypes for about 55% of the 666 donors and used that subset as a discovery cohort.

With regard to this clone: Its antigen target is currently unknown. No much larger clone is present one base from it, and per-base qualities are unavailable.

Findings and caveats that apply to the study as a whole: Some IMGT-functional V segments, including TRBV6-2 and TRBV6-3, could not be told apart with the 87-base-pair reads, so those segments were excluded. A few of the identified cytomegalovirus-associated TCR beta chains were confirmed in vitro to be specific for cytomegalovirus antigens. Because HLA typing was unavailable for some donors at each locus, only the typed subset was used in association tests. Several of the top co-occurrence clusters appeared to be linked to parvovirus B19, influenza, CMV and Epstein-Barr virus, according to a later analysis. Specific HLA alleles were associated with over 15,000 TCR beta sequences at a false discovery rate of 0.05 in a later analysis. A later analysis found that HLA-associated TCR beta chains were more clonally expanded and had lower generation probabilities than equally common non-associated chains. A group of highly shared sequence variants was considered likely to be a technical artifact of the sequencing pipeline. Correlated functional status among segregating V segments might reflect linkage disequilibrium, but an unknown experimental factor could not be ruled out. When HLA alleles, especially DR and DQ, strongly co-occurred, TCR associations were difficult to assign to individual alleles. The earlier analysis of approximately 560 of the donors excluded roughly 17 rarely observed V segments, including chromosome 9 orphons, because counts were too low. Most CMV-associated TCR beta chains appeared to be HLA-restricted in a later analysis, and the HLA associations seemed to be driven largely by CMV exposure. In a later genetic analysis, a missense DCLRE1C variant was associated with V-gene and J-gene trimming of TCR beta chains, and the association was replicated in an independent cohort. The study listed 164 TCR beta chains as associated with cytomegalovirus. A further reported finding was that TCR beta sequences accurately predicted the HLA-A and HLA-B alleles for most subjects in the first cohort. In a later analysis, TCR association rates were found to vary across HLA loci, with the most associated TCRs seen for DRB1 alleles and the fewest for HLA-C alleles. Most TCR sequences were observed very rarely across donors, whereas some public TCRs were present in many individuals. Immune exposure information for the cohort was limited to CMV serostatus. In a later genetic analysis, fewer N-insertions in productive TCRs were reported among donors in an Asian-associated ancestry cluster than the roughly 700-donor mean. Presence/absence analyses assumed roughly uniform sequencing depth across donors, an assumption that may not hold. Only TCR beta chains were sequenced in this cohort, and the absence of alpha or paired-chain data limited detectable features. The classifier was reported to diagnose cytomegalovirus status with high specificity and sensitivity in both the original and validation cohorts. In an earlier analysis of 500 to 650 of the donors, most TCR beta V segments appeared in productive rearrangements about 87% or about 30% of the time, broadly matching IMGT annotations. It was suggested by the authors that the approach could potentially be generalized to other disease states and immunological phenotypes.

In total, 666 healthy bone marrow donors made up the cohort. Cohort members were all nominally healthy when sampled, although unrecorded immune exposures were likely present. The donor tested CMV seronegative, placing the donor among the 350 to 400 seronegative members of the cohort. A peripheral blood sample was collected from each donor, and TCR beta sequencing was performed on peripheral blood mononuclear cells. The Qiagen DNeasy Blood Extraction Kit was used to extract genomic DNA from the blood cell samples. Measured from the cysteine to the phenylalanine, the CDR3 is 15 residues long. CDR3 DNA only is kept here, 45 bases in frame from base 1. V is shortened by 1 base, J by 4 bases, and the region joining them spans 12 bases. The germline V gene supplies CDR1 SGHAT and CDR2 FQNNGV. The library was built by means of the immunoSEQ multiplex PCR assay. For the multiplex PCR, a mixture combining 60 forward primers for TCR Vbeta segments and 13 reverse primers for TCR Jbeta segments was used. Amplification of the CDR3 region of rearranged TCR beta genes was performed with a multiplex PCR assay on genomic DNA. Amplified TCR beta libraries were sequenced as 87-base-pair reads on the Illumina HiSeq System. The authors' analysis ran thus. Across the 500 to 700 repertoires, a later analysis counted 78 million or so unique TCR beta chains, around 10 million of which were shared by at least two donors. Raw reads were error-corrected and collapsed into unique sequences with a nearest-neighbor algorithm that merged closely related sequences to remove PCR and sequencing errors. V, D and J gene segments were assigned by aligning CDR3 sequences to IMGT reference sequences. For a sequence to be retained, a match of at least six nucleotides to both a V gene segment and a J gene segment was required. A rearrangement was called productive if the CDR3 had no stop codons and remained in frame with V and J, and every other rearrangement was called non-productive. Following IMGT convention, CDR3 was defined as the stretch from the second conserved V-encoded cysteine up to the conserved J-encoded phenylalanine. In an earlier analysis of more than 550 of the donors, sequences lacking an unambiguous match to a single V gene segment were excluded. In an earlier analysis of approximately 610 of the donors, V segments were called functional above 56.7% productive rearrangements and were called segregating when the between-donor standard deviation exceeded 5%. To diagnose cytomegalovirus status from the catalog of TCR beta chain sequences, a statistical classification framework was built. In a later analysis, V and J genes were assigned by comparing TCR nucleotide sequences against IMGT/GENE-DB human TR gene sequences. A later analysis assigned CDR3 sequences and most-parsimonious VDJ recombination scenarios with the TCRdist pipeline. In a later analysis, each TCR beta chain was defined by its CDR3 amino acid sequence together with its V-gene family, and reads lacking a unique V-gene family were excluded. As a way to deal with suspected cross-contamination and a sequencing artifact, a later analysis dropped 592 nucleotide sequences that were highly shared and had low generation probability. In a later analysis, a clonal expansion index for each public chain was calculated from normalized within-repertoire ranks of inferred template counts. In a later analysis, generation probabilities were computed using a VDJ recombination model fitted to out-of-frame rearrangements, and the results were checked against IGoR. In a later analysis, TCR-TCR, TCR-HLA and TCR-CMV co-occurrence was scored with hypergeometric tests, and a repertoire-size bias correction was applied to TCR pairs. A later analysis estimated false discovery rates by permuting HLA or CMV assignments 20 times. In a later analysis, co-occurring TCRs were grouped with DBSCAN, and TCRdist sequence similarity was added when clustering was performed within HLA-allele-positive subsets. Co-occurrence clustering excluded repertoires with fewer than 30,000 or more than 120,000 public chains, plus five with anomalous nucleotide sharing. Drawn from immuneACCESS, this table holds only the in-frame rearrangements with V and J called that TCRdb kept. Clones are partly lost; checked studies trace under half to an unresolved V gene and leave the rest unexplained. V and J calls and clone size are copied from that table; D and trimming were computed from the DNA. Recorded for this sample are 100,000 to 150,000 clones; around 78% of them occurred a single time. The biggest ten clones account for approximately 3.9% of the sample.

Sequenced sample: PBMCs. The receptor was derived from a man aged 40-55 years in good health and CMV-seronegative. The receptor chain draws on TRBV11-2 and TRBJ2-3; TRBD1 might be the D gene, on 7 matching bases. The sequence in DNA is TGTGCCAGCAGCTTAGGGACAGGCGGGGCAGATACGCAGTATTTT. It specifies CASSLGTGGADTQYF.